This T cell receptor (beta chain) was sequenced in a study of radiotherapy plus CTLA-4 blockade in lung cancer. Some clones are missing from TCRdb's copy, which holds only in-frame ones; the method was immunoSEQ multiplex PCR. This sample has roughly 15,000 clones; around 70% occur once, and the top ten carry approximately 55%. Germline V gene lookup returns CDR1 GTSNPN and CDR2 SVGIG (reference sequence). CDR3 size: 13 residues. The V and J ends lost 5 bases and 0 bases respectively, with 11 bases between them. This chain links TRBV30 with TRBJ2-7; possibly TRBD2 for D (6 bases). The sequence was collected from a human donor with non-small cell lung cancer whose response to radiotherapy plus ipilimumab could not be evaluated. Sequenced material: peripheral blood, taken from a patient treated with radiotherapy plus ipilimumab. CDR3 amino acids: CAWWRAGSYEQYF. CDR3 bases: TGTGCCTGGTGGAGAGCGGGCTCCTACGAGCAGTACTTC.